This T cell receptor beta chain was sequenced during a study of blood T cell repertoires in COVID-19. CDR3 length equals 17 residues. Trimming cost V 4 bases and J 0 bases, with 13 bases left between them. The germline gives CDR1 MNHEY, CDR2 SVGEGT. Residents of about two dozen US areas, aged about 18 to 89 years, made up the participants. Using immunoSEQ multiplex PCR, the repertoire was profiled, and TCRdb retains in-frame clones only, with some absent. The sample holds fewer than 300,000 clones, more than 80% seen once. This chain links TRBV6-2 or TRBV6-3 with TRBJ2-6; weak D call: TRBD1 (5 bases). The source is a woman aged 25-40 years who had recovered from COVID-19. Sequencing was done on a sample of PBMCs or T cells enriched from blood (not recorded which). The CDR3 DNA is TGTGCCAGCAGTTTAGACAGCCCCAACTCTGGGGCCAACGTCCTGACTTTC. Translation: CASSLDSPNSGANVLTF.